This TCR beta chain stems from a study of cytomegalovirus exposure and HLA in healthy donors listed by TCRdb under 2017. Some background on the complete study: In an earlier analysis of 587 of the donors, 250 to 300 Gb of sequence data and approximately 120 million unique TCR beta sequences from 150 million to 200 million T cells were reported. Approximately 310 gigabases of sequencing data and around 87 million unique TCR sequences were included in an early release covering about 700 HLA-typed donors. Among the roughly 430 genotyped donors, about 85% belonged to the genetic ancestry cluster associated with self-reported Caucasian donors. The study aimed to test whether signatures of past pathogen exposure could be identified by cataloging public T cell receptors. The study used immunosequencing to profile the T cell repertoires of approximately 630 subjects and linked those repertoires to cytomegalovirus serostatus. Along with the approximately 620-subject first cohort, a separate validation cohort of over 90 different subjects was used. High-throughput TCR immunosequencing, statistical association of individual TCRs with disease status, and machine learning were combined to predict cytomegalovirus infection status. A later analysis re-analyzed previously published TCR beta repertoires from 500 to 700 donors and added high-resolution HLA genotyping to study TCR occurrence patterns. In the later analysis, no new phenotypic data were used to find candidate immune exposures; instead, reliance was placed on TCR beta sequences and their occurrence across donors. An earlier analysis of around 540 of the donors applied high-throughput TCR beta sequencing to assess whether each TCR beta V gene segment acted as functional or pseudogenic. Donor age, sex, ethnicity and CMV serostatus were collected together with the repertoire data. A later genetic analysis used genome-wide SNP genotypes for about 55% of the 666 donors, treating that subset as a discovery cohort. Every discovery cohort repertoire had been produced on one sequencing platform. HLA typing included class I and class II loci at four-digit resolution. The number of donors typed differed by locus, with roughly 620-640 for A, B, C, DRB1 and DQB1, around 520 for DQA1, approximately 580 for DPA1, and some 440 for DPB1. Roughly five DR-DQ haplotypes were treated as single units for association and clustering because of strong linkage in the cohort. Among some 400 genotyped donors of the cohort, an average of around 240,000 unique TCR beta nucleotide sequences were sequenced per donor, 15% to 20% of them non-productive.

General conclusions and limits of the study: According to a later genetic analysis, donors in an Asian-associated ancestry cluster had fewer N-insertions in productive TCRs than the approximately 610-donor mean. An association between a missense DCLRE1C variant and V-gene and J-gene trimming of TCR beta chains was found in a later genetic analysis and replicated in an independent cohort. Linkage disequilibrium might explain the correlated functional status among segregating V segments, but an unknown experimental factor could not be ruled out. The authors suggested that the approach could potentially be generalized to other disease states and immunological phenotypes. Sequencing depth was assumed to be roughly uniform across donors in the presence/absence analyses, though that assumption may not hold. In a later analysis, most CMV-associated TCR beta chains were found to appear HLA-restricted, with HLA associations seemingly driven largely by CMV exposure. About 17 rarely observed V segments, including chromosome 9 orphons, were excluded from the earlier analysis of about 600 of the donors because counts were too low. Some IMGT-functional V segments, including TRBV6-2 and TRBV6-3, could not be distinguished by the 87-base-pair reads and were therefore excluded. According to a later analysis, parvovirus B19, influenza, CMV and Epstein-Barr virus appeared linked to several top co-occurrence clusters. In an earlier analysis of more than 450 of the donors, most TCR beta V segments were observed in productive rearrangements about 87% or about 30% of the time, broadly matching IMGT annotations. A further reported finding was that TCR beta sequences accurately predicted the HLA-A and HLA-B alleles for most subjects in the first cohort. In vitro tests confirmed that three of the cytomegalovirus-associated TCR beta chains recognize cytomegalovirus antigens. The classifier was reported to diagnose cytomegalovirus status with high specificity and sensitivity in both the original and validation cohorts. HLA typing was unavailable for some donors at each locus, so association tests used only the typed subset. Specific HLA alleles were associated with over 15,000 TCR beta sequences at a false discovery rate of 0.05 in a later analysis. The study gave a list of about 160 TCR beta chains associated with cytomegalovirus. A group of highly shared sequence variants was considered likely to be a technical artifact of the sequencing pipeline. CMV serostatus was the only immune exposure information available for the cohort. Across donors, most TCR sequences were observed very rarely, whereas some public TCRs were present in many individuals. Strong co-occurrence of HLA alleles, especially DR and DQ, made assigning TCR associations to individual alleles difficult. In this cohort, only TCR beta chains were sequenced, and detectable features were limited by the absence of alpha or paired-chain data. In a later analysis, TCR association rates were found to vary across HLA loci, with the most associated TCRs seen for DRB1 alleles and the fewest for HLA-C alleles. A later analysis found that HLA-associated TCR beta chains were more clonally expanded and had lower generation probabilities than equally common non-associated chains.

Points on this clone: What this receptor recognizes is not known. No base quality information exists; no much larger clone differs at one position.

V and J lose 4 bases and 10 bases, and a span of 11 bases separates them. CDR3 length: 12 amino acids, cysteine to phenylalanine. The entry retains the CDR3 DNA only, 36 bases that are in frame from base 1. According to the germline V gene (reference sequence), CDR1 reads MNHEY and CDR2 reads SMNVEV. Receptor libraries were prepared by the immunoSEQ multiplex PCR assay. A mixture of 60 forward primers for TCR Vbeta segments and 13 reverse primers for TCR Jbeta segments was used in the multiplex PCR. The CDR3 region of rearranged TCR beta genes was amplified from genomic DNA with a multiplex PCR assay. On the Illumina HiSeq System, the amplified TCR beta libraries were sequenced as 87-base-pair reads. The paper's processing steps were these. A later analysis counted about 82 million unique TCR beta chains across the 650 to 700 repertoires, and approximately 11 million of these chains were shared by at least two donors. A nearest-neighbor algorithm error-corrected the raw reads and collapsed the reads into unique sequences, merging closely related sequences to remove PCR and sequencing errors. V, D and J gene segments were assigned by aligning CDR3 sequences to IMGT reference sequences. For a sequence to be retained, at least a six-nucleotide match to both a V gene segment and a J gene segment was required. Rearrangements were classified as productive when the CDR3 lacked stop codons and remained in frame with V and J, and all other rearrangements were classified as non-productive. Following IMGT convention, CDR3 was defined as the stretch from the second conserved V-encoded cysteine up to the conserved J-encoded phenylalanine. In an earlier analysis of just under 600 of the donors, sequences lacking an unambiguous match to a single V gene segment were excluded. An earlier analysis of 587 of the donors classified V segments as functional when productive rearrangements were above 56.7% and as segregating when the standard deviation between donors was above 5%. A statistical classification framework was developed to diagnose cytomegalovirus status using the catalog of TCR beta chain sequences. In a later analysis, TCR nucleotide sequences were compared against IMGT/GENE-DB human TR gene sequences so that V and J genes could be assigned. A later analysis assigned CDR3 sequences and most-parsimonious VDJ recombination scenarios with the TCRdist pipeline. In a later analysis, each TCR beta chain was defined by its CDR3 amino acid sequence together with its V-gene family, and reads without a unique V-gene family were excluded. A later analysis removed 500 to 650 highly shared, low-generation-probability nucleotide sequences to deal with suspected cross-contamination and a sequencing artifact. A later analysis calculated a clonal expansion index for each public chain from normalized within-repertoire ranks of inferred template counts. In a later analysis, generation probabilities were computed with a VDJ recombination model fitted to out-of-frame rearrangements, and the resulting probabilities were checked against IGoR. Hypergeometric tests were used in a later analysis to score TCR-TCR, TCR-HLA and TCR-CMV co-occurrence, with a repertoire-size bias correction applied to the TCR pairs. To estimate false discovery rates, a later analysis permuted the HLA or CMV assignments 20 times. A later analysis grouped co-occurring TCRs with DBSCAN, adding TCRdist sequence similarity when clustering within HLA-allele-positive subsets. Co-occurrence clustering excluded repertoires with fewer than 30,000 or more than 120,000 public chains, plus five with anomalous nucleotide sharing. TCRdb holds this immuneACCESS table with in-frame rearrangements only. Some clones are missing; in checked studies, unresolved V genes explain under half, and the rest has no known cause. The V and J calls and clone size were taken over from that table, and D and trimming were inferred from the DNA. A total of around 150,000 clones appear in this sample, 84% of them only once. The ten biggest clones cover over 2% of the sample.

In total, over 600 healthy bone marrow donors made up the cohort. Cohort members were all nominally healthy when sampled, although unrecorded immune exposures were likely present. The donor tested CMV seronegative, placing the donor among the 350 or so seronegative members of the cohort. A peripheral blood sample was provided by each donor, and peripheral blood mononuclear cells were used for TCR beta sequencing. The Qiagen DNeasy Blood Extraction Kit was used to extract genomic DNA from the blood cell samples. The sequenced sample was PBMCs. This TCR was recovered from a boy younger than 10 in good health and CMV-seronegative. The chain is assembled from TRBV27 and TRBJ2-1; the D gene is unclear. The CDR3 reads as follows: CASSWMGLEQFF. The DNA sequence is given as TGTGCCAGCAGTTGGATGGGCCTCGAGCAGTTCTTC.